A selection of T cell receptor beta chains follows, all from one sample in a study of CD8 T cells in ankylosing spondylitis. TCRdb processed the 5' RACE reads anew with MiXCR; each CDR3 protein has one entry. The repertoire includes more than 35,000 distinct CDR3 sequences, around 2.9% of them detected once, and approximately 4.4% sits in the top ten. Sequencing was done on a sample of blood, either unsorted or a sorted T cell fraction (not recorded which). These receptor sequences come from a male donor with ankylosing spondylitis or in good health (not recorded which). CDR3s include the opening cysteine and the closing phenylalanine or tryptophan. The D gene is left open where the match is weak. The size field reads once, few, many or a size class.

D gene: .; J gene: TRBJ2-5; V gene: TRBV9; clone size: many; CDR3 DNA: TGTGCCAGCAGCGTAGACGCGGTTAAAGAGACCCAGTACTTC; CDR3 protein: CASSVDAVKETQYF
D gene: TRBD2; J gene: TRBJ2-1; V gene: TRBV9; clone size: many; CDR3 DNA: TGTGCCAGCAGCCCTCGACTAGCGGGAGGGCCAGGGAATGAGCAGTTCTTC; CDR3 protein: CASSPRLAGGPGNEQFF
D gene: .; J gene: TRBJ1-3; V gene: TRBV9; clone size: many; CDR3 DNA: TGTGCCAGCAGCGTAGGGCGCGAAGGGAACACCATATATTTT; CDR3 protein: CASSVGREGNTIYF
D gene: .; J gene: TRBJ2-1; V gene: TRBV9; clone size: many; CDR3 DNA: TGTGCCAGCAGCGTAGGAAGTTCCAACAATGAGCAGTTCTTC; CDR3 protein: CASSVGSSNNEQFF
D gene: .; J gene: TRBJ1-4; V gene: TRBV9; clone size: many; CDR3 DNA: TGTGCCAGCAATGGACGAGGACGACCGAATGAAAAACTGTTTTTT; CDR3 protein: CASNGRGRPNEKLFF
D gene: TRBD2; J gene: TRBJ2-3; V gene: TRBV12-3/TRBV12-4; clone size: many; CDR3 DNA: TGTGCCAGCAGTTTGGGAGGGAGCGGGACCAATTTCTGGACAGATACGCAGTATTTT; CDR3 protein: CASSLGGSGTNFWTDTQYF
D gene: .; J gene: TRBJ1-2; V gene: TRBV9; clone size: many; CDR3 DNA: TGTGCCAGCAGCGTAGGTAGCGACTATGGCTACACCTTC; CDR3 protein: CASSVGSDYGYTF
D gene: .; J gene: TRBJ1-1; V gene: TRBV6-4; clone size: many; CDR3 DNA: TGTGCCACTTATATAGACAGGCAGGACACTGAAGCTTTCTTT; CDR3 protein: CATYIDRQDTEAFF
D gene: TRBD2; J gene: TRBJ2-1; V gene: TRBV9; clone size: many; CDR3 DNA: TGTGCCAGCACCCCTAGCGGGAGCTCCTACAATGAGCAGTTCTTC; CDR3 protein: CASTPSGSSYNEQFF
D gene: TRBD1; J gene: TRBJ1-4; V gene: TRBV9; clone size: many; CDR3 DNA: TGTGCCAGCAGCGTCCGGACAGGGGCACCTAATGAAAAACTGTTTTTT; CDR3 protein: CASSVRTGAPNEKLFF
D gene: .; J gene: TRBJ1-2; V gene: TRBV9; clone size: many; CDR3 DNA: TGTGCCAGCAGCGTAGCGGGGGCCGATAACTATGGCTACACCTTC; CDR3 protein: CASSVAGADNYGYTF
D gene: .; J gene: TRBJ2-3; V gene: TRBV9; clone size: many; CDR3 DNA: TGTGCCAGCAGCGTAGGAGCGGCGGGGACAGATACGCAGTATTTT; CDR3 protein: CASSVGAAGTDTQYF
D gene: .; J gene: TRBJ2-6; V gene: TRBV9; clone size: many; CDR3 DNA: TGTGCCAGCAGCGTAGTCCAGGGAAGTCCTGGGGCCAACGTCCTGACTTTC; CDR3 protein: CASSVVQGSPGANVLTF
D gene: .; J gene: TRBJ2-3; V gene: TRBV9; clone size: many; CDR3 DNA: TGTGCCAGCAGCGTAGATTCGAGTAGTACAGATACGCAGTATTTT; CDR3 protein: CASSVDSSSTDTQYF
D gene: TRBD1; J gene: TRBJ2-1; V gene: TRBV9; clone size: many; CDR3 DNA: TGTGCCAGCAGCGTCCGGCCAGGGGGCTCCTACAATGAGCAGTTCTTC; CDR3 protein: CASSVRPGGSYNEQFF
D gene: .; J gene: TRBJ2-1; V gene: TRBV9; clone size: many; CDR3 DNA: TGTGCCAGCAGCCGGGGCTCCTACAATGAGCAGTTCTTC; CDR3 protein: CASSRGSYNEQFF
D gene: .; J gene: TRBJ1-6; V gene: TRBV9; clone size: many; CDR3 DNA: TGTGCCAGCAGCGTCGGAGATTCACCCCTCCACTTT; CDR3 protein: CASSVGDSPLHF
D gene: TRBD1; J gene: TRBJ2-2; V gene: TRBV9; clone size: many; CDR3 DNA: TGTGCCAGCAGCCCTAGGACAGGGGGCGGTAACACCGGGGAGCTGTTTTTT; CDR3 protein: CASSPRTGGGNTGELFF
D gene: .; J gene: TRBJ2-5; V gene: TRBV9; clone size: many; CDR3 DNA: TGTGCCAGCAGCGTAGAGCAGGGCGGGGAGACCCAGTACTTC; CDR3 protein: CASSVEQGGETQYF
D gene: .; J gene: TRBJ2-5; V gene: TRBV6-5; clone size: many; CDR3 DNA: TGTGCCAGCAGGGTTGTGGAGTACTTC; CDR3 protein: CASRVVEYF
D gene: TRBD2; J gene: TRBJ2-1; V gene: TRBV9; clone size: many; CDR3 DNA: TGTGCCAGCAGCGTATCGGCGGGAGGGAACGTCGATGAGCAGTTCTTC; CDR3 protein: CASSVSAGGNVDEQFF
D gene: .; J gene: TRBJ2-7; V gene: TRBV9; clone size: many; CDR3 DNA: TGTGCCAGCAGCCCAGGGACGGGCGAGCAGTACTTC; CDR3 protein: CASSPGTGEQYF
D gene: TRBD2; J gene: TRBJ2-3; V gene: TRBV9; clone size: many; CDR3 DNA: TGTGCCAGCAGCGTAGAGTCCCGAGTAGCGGGAGATACGCAGTATTTT; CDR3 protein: CASSVESRVAGDTQYF
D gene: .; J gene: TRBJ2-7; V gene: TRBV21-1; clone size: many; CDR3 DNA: TGTGCCAGCAGCAGCCGACAGACCTACGAGCAGTACTTC; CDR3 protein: CASSSRQTYEQYF
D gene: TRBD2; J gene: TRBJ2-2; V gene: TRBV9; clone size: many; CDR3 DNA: TGTGCCAGCAGAGGACTAGCGGGAGAAGGGGAGCTGTTTTTT; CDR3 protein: CASRGLAGEGELFF
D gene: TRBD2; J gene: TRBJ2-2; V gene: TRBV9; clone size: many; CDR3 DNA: TGTGCCAGCAGCGTTCAGGGCGGGAGCCGTTTCACCGGGGAGCTGTTTTTT; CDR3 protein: CASSVQGGSRFTGELFF
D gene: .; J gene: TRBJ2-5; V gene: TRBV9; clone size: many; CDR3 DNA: TGTGCCAGCAGCGTACCTGGGAGGGAGACCCAGTACTTC; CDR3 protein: CASSVPGRETQYF
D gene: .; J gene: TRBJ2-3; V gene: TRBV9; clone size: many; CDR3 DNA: TGTGCCAGCAGCGTCCCTAGCACAGATACGCAGTATTTT; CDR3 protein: CASSVPSTDTQYF
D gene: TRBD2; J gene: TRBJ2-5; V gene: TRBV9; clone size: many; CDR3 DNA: TGTGCCAGCACCCTAGCGGGAGGGGCTCAAGAGACCCAGTACTTC; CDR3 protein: CASTLAGGAQETQYF
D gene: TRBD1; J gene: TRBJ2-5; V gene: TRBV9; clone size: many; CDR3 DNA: TGTGCCAGCAGCGTAGACAGGGGGACAGAGACCCAGTACTTC; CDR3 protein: CASSVDRGTETQYF
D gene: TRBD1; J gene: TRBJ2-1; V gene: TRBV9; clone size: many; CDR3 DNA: TGTGCCAGCAGAACCGGGACAGGGGCCGACAATGAGCAGTTCTTC; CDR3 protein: CASRTGTGADNEQFF
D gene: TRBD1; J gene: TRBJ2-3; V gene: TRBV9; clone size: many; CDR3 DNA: TGTGCCAGCAGCGTGACAGGGGGCCAGAGAGATACGCAGTATTTT; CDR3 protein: CASSVTGGQRDTQYF
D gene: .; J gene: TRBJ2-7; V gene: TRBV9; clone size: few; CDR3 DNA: TGTGCCAGCAGCGTAGGTCCGGAGGGAGAGCAGTACTTC; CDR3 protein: CASSVGPEGEQYF
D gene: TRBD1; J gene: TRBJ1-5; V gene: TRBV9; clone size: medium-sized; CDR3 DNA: TGTGCCAGCAGCGTAGGGCAGGGGGGCAATCAGCCCCAGCATTTT; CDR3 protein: CASSVGQGGNQPQHF
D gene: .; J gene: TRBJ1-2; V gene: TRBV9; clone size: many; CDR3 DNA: TGTGCCAGCAGCCCATATTACTATGGCTACACCTTC; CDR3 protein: CASSPYYYGYTF
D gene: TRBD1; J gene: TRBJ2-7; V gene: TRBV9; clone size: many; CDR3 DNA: TGTGCCAGCAGCGTAGCGACAGGGCACTCGAGGGAGCAGTACTTC; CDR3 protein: CASSVATGHSREQYF
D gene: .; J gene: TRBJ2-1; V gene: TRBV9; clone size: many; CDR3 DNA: TGTGCCAGCAGCGGCCTAGTAGGGTATGAGCAGTTCTTC; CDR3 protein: CASSGLVGYEQFF
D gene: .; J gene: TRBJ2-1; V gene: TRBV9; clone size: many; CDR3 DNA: TGTGCCAGCAGCGTAGCTTCTCAGGATGAGCAGTTCTTC; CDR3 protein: CASSVASQDEQFF
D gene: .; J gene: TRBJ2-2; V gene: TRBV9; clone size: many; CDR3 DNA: TGTGCCAGCAGCTCCTGGGGGAACACCGGGGAGCTGTTTTTT; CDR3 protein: CASSSWGNTGELFF
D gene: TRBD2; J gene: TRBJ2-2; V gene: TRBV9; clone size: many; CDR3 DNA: TGTGCCAGCAGCGAGACTAGCGTAGGGTCCGGGGAGCTGTTTTTT; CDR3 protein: CASSETSVGSGELFF
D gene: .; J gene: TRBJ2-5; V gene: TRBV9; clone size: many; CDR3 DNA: TGTGCCAGCAGCGTAGCCATCGAAGAGACCCAGTACTTC; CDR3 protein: CASSVAIEETQYF
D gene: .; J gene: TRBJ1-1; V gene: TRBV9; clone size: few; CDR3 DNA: TGTGCCAGCAGCTTTACAGGGTACACTGAAGCTTTCTTT; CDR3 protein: CASSFTGYTEAFF
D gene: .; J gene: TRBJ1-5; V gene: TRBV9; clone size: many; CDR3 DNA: TGTGCCAGCGGAGGGGAAGGGGATTTTAGCAATCAGCCCCAGCATTTT; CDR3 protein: CASGGEGDFSNQPQHF
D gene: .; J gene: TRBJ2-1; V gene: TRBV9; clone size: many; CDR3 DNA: TGTGCCAGCAGCGTAGGGGGACGGGGCTCCTACAATGAGCAGTTCTTC; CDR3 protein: CASSVGGRGSYNEQFF
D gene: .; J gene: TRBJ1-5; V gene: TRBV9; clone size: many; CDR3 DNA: TGTGCCAGCAGCCAGGGAGGGGCTGGCAATCAGCCCCAGCATTTT; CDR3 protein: CASSQGGAGNQPQHF
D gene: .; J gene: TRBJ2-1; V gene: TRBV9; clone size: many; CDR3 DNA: TGTGCCAGCAGCCGACAGCCCCTGGGGGATGAGCAGTTCTTC; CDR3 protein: CASSRQPLGDEQFF
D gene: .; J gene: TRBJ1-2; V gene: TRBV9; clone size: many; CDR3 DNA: TGTGCCAGCAGCCTCTCCCACCTCCACGGCTATGGCTACACCTTC; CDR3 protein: CASSLSHLHGYGYTF
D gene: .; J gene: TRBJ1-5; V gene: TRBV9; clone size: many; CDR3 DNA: TGTGCCAGCAGCCAATCGGGGTGGGGGGATCAGCCCCAGCATTTT; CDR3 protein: CASSQSGWGDQPQHF
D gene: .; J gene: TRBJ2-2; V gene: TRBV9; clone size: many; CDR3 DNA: TGTGCCAGCGGAAACACCGGGGAGCTGTTTTTT; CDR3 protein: CASGNTGELFF
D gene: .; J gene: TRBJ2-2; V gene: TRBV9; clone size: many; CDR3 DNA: TGTGCCAGCAGCGTAGACGGGGGGCCGAACACCGGGGAGCTGTTTTTT; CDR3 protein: CASSVDGGPNTGELFF